These 13 T cell receptor beta chains originate from one sample sequenced in a study of blood T cell repertoires in COVID-19. Sequencing was performed with immunoSEQ multiplex PCR; in TCRdb, only in-frame clones are kept and a portion is missing. The sample includes fewer than 250,000 clones, under 90% of them seen just once. Sequencing input: peripheral blood. The receptors were gathered from an elderly woman with COVID-19, enrolled during active disease.

This clone was seen just once. The rearrangement uses TRBV3-1 (or the pseudogene TRBV3-2) and TRBJ1-2, with 9 bases fitting TRBD1. Germline CDR1 and CDR2: LGHDT and YNNKEL (reference sequence). This CDR3 has 14 amino acids. The junction had 10 bases not matched to a gene; V was cut back by 6 bases and J by 8 bases. For the CDR3, the DNA is TGTGCCAGCAGTTCTCCGGGACAGGGATACGGCTACACCTTC. Protein sequence: CASSSPGQGYGYTF.

The sample holds a few counts of this clone. The chain uses TRBV7-6 and TRBJ1-6; 7 bases are a match to TRBD1. CDR3 size: 16 residues. Unmatched junction bases numbered 14, after V lost 6 bases and J lost 9 bases. The germline CDR1 and CDR2 sequences are SGHVS and FNYEAQ. The CDR3 coding sequence is TGTGCCAGCAGTTTATATGGGACAGCTGATTTTTCACCCCTCCACTTT. Translated, it gives CASSLYGTADFSPLHF.

The chain links TRBV19 to TRBJ2-3; a weak D match, TRBD2 (5 bases). The germline CDR1 and CDR2 sequences are LNHDA and SQIVND (reference sequence). This CDR3 spans 13 amino acids. V was trimmed by 10 bases and J by 1 base, leaving 12 bases between them. The CDR3 region has the DNA TGTGCCACCTCAGAGGGCGGCACAGATACGCAGTATTTT. Translation gives CATSEGGTDTQYF.

The rearrangement joins TRBV12-5 to TRBJ1-5; 11 bases are a match to TRBD1. Germline assignment: CDR1 LGHNT and CDR2 FRNRAP. Germline trimming cut 2 bases from V and 1 base from J; bases unmatched to any gene: 10. The CDR3 contains 19 residues. This chain's CDR3 is CASGLLSPGQGGSNQPQHF. DNA of the CDR3: TGTGCTAGTGGTTTGCTTTCACCGGGACAGGGGGGAAGCAATCAGCCCCAGCATTTT.

This chain uses TRBV25-1 with TRBJ2-7; TRBD2 matches at 16 bases. J was trimmed by 4 bases and V by 6 bases; bases with no gene match: 12. CDR3 length: 18 amino acids. CDR1 is MGHDK, CDR2 SYGVNS, per germline. CDR3 coding DNA: TGTGCCAGCAGCTCGGGTGGGACTAGCGGGGGGGCTGCGTACGAGCAGTACTTC. This gives the protein CASSSGGTSGGAAYEQYF.

As concerns this clone: Germline and junction disagree at one end, which may indicate a read error. In the same sample, other DNA sequences code for this CDR3. This sequence joins TRBV28 and TRBJ2-5, with 7 positions matching TRBD1. The germline gives CDR1 MDHEN, CDR2 SYDVKM. This CDR3 has 15 amino acids. CDR3 sequence: CASSLPDRRQETQYF. The CDR3 DNA follows: TGTGCCAGTAGTTTACCGGACAGGCGACAAGAGACCCAGTACTTC.

This sequence joins TRBV11-2 and TRBJ2-4; perhaps TRBD2 as D (6 bases). Trimming removed 8 bases from V and 5 bases from J, with 16 bases in between. The CDR3 runs 14 residues. CDR1 is SGHAT and CDR2 is FQNNGV in the germline V gene. CDR3: CASGLSGQQNIQYF. The CDR3 coding sequence is TGTGCCAGCGGATTAAGCGGGCAACAAAACATTCAGTACTTC.

This chain connects TRBV29-1 to TRBJ1-1; 7 bases agree with TRBD1. This CDR3 is built from 12 residues. Germline CDR1 is SQVTM and CDR2 is ANQGSEA. Trimming removed 7 bases from V and 1 base from J; junction bases left unmatched: 3. The CDR3, as DNA: TGCAGCGCGAGGACAGGGAACACTGAAGCTTTCTTT. Translating gives CSARTGNTEAFF. Full variable domain (outside the CDR3, taken from reference TRBV29-1 and TRBJ1-1): SAVISQKPSRDICQRGTSLTIQCQVDSQVTMMFWYRQQPGQSLTLIATANQGSEATYESGFVIDKFPISRPNLTFSTLTVSNMSPEDSSIYLCSARTGNTEAFFGQGTRLTVV.

This chain connects TRBV19 to TRBJ1-5; TRBD1 aligns across 11 bases. Trimming at V came to 7 bases and at J to 3 bases, leaving 5 bases not matched to a gene. This CDR3 has 15 residues. The germline V gene has CDR1 LNHDA and CDR2 SQIVND (reference sequence). The CDR3 region has the DNA TGTGCCAGTATAGGGACAGGGGGAATCAATCAGCCCCAGCATTTT. It is translated as CASIGTGGINQPQHF.

This rearrangement joins TRBV19 to TRBJ2-2; 7 positions agree with TRBD1. Germline CDR1 is LNHDA and CDR2 is SQIVND (reference sequence). The trim removed 5 bases at V and 4 bases at J, leaving 10 bases unmatched. The CDR3 sequence is 16 residues long. The CDR3 sequence: CASSPGQVLGTGELFF. The CDR3 DNA reads as TGTGCCAGTAGTCCCGGACAGGTATTAGGCACCGGGGAGCTGTTTTTT.

This chain uses TRBV30 with TRBJ2-3; D not certain. Trimming removed 0 bases from V and 2 bases from J, with 3 bases in between. Germline CDR1 GTSNPN, CDR2 SVGIG (reference sequence). This CDR3 comprises 12 residues. The CDR3 sequence is CAWSVNTDTQYF. The CDR3 nucleotides read TGTGCCTGGAGTGTCAACACAGATACGCAGTATTTT.

The V and J genes are TRBV2 and TRBJ1-3, with D uncertain. Germline loops: CDR1 SNHLY, CDR2 FYNNEI. This CDR3 region has 12 residues. V was shortened by 11 bases and J by 1 base, with 9 bases between the two germline ends. Written as DNA, the CDR3 is TGTGCCCACGGGGTATCTGGAAACACCATATATTTT. It yields the protein CAHGVSGNTIYF.

This clone was recorded only once. The chain is built from TRBV19 and TRBJ2-1, with 8 nucleotides matching TRBD2. The CDR3 consists of 13 residues. The germline CDR1 and CDR2 sequences are LNHDA and SQIVND (reference sequence). Unmatched junction bases numbered 4, after V lost 6 bases and J lost 6 bases. The CDR3: CASRRREANEQFF. The CDR3 region has the DNA TGTGCCAGTAGGCGGCGGGAGGCCAATGAGCAGTTCTTC.